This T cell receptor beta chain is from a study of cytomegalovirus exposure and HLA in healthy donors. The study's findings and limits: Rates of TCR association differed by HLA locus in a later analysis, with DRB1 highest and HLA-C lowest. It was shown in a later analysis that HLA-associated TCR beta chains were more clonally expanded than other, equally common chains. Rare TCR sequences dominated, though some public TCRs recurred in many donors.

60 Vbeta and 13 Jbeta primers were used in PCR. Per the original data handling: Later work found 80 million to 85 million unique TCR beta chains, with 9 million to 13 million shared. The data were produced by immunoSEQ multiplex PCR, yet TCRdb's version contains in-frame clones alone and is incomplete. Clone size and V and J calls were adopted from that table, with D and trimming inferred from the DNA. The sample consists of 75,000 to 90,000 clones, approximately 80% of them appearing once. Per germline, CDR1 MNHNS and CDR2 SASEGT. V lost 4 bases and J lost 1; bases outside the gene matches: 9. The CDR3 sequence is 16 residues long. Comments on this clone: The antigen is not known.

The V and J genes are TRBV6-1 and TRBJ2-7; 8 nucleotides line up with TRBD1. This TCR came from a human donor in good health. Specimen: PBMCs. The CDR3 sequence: CASSVGRQGRSYEQYF. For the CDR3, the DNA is TGTGCCAGCAGTGTCGGACGACAGGGGAGGTCCTACGAGCAGTACTTC.